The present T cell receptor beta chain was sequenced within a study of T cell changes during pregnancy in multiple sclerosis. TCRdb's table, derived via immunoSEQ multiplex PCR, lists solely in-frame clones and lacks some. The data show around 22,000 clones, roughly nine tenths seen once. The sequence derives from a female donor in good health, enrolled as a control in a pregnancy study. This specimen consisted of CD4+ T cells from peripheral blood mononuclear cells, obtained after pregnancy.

The CDR3 reads CATSRDQGVRQNYGYTF. CDR3 sequence (DNA): TGTGCCACCAGCAGAGATCAGGGCGTCAGACAGAACTATGGCTACACCTTC. V gene TRBV15 combines with J gene TRBJ1-2; tentatively, D is TRBD1 (5 bases). The length of the CDR3 is 17 residues. V lost 0 bases to trimming and J lost 2 bases, with 16 bases between them. Per germline, CDR1 LNHNV and CDR2 YYDKDF (reference sequence).